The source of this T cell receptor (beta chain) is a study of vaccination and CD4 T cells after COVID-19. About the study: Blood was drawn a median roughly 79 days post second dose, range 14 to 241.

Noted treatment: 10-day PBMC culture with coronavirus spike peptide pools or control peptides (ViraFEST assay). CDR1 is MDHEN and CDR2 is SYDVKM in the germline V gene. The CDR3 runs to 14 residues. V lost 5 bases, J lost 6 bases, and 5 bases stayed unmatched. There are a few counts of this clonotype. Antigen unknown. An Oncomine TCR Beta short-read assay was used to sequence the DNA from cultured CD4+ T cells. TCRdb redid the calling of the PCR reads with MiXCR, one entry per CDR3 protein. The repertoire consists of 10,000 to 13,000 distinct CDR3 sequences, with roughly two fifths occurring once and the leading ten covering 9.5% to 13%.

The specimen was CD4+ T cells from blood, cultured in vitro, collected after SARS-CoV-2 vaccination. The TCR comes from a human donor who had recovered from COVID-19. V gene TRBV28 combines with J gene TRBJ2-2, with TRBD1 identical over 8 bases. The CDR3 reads CASSQPGQAGELFF. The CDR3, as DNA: TGTGCCAGCAGTCAGCCGGGACAGGCCGGGGAGCTGTTTTTT.